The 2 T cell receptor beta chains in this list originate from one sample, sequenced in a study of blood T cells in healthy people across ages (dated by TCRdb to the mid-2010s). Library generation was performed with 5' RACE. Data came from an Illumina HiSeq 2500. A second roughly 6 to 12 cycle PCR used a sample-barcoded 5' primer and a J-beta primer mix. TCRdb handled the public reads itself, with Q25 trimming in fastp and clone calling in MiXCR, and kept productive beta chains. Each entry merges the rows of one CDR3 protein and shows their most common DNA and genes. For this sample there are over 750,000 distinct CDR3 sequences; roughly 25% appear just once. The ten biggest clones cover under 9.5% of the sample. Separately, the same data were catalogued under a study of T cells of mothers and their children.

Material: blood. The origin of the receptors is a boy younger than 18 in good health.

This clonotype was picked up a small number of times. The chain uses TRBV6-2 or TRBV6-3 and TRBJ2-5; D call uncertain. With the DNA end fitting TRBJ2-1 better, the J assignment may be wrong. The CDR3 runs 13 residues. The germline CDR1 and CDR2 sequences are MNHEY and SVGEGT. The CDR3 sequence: CASRNRATNEQFF. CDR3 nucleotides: TGTGCCAGCAGAAATCGCGCTACCAATGAGCAGTTCTTC.

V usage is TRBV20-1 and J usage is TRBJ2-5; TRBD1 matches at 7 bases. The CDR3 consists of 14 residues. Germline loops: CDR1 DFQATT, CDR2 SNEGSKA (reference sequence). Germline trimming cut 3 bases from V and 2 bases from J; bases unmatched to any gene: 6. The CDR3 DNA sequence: TGCAGTGCTAGGAGGGACAGAATTCAAGAGACCCAGTACTTC. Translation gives CSARRDRIQETQYF.